This entry lists 9 T cell receptor beta chains sequenced from one sample in a study of T cells after yellow fever vaccination. A single record per CDR3 protein comes from TCRdb applying MiXCR to the 5' RACE reads. The sample records some 340,000 distinct CDR3 sequences, about 10% being singletons. The sequences come from CD4+ T cells sorted from PBMCs, collected 45 days after the yellow fever booster vaccination. Receptors originate from a man younger than 35 who received the YFV17D yellow fever vaccine.

This clonotype was observed a few times. In DNA, the CDR3 is TGCGCCAGCGTGGGGGGGGCGGGCGAAAACATTCAGTACTTC. Translation gives CASVGGAGENIQYF. V and J are TRBV10-2 and TRBJ2-4; tentatively, D is TRBD2 (7 bases). Trimming cost V 8 bases and J 5 bases, with 16 bases left between them. Germline lookup yields CDR1 WSHSY and CDR2 SAAADI. This CDR3 has 14 amino acids.

This clonotype came up a few times. V gene TRBV20-1 combines with J gene TRBJ2-1; 7 nucleotides agree with TRBD2. This CDR3 comprises 14 residues. Germline V gene data show CDR1 as DFQATT and CDR2 as SNEGSKA (reference sequence). V was pared by 1 base and J by 5 bases, with 5 bases of the junction left unmatched. CDR3 protein: CSARASGLNNEQFF. The CDR3 DNA sequence: TGCAGTGCTAGAGCTAGCGGATTAAACAATGAGCAGTTCTTC.

A few counts support this clonotype. The chain links TRBV12-5 to TRBJ2-3; TRBD1 might be the D (6 bases). The CDR3 is made up of 13 amino acids. Germline CDR1 reads LGHNT; CDR2 reads FRNRAP. V dropped 5 bases and J dropped 5 bases, with 11 bases sitting between them. This CDR3 is CASGQGGGDTQYF. As DNA, the CDR3 is TGTGCTAGTGGTCAAGGGGGTGGAGATACGCAGTATTTT.

CDR3 sequence reads: CASSVRADNEKLFF. In nucleotides, the CDR3 is TGTGCCAGCAGCGTGAGGGCTGATAATGAAAAACTGTTTTTT. The chain joins TRBV9 to TRBJ1-4, with no clear D. Germline CDR1 and CDR2: SGDLS and YYNGEE. V was shortened by 2 bases and J by 4 bases, with 9 bases between the two germline ends. CDR3 length: 14 residues.

This sequence joins TRBV5-1 and TRBJ1-4; possibly TRBD1 for D (6 bases). Germline V gene sequence: CDR1 SGHRS, CDR2 YFSETQ. The CDR3 consists of 17 residues. Deletions cut 7 bases from V and 3 bases from J, with 22 bases between. The CDR3: CASRYPFSQGSNEKLFF. Here the CDR3 DNA reads TGCGCCAGCCGATACCCCTTTTCACAGGGATCTAATGAAAAACTGTTTTTT.

This clonotype was counted a few times. J is TRBJ1-2 and V is TRBV5-6; no firm D call. CDR1 is SGHDT, CDR2 YYEEEE, per germline. This CDR3 is 14 amino acids long. V was pared by 0 bases and J by 2 bases, with 8 bases between. CDR3 in DNA: TGTGCCAGCAGCTTGGGCAGTACCAACTATGGCTACACCTTC. Amino acid sequence: CASSLGSTNYGYTF. Filled out from reference TRBV5-6 and TRBJ1-2, the complete variable domain reads DAGVTQSPTHLIKTRGQQVTLRCSPKSGHDTVSWYQQALGQGPQFIFQYYEEEERQRGNFPDRFSGHQFPNYSSELNVNALLLGDSALYLCASSLGSTNYGYTFGSGTRLTVV.

In its sample, this clonotype was seen a few times. This chain uses TRBV11-2 with TRBJ1-3, with a possible D match to TRBD1 (6 bases). CDR3 length equals 14 residues. V lost 5 bases to trimming and J lost 5 bases, with 13 bases between them. The germline CDR1 and CDR2 sequences are SGHAT and FQNNGV. The CDR3 region is CASSTGRGRNTIYF. CDR3 in DNA: TGTGCCAGCAGCACCGGCAGGGGCCGAAACACCATATATTTT.

This chain joins TRBV6-1 and TRBJ2-7; D not resolved. Trimming pared 8 bases from V and 3 bases from J, leaving 11 bases between. The CDR3 length is 12 residues. Germline CDR1 reads MNHNS; CDR2 reads SASEGT. CDR3 protein: CASSARFYEQYF. The CDR3 region has the DNA TGTGCCAGCTCGGCCAGATTCTACGAGCAGTACTTC.

This clonotype was counted ten times or more. The chain joins TRBV4-3 to TRBJ2-5, with no clear D. The CDR3 totals 16 residues. Looked up from germline, CDR1 is LGHNA and CDR2 is YSLEER. The germline V and J ends were trimmed by 0 bases and 6 bases, with 17 bases remaining between them. CDR3 coding DNA: TGCGCCAGCAGCCAAGATGGACGGTGGGCGTCAAAGACCCAGTACTTC. It encodes CASSQDGRWASKTQYF.